One T cell receptor (beta chain) is described in this entry. Here immunoSEQ multiplex PCR was the method, and the copy in TCRdb shows in-frame clones only, minus some. The repertoire holds 150,000 to 200,000 clones, with 70% to 90% as singletons. CDR1 SGDLS and CDR2 YYNGEE come from the germline V gene. The CDR3 contains 15 residues. After removal of 3 bases from V and 2 bases from J, the junction contained 4 bases not matched to a gene. This specimen belongs to a study of blood T cell repertoires in COVID-19. This rearrangement joins TRBV9 to TRBJ2-2; TRBD1 aligns across 7 bases. The specimen sequenced was peripheral blood. This TCR was sampled from a man aged 55 to 69 with active or convalescent COVID-19. CDR3 amino acids: CASSGRTGNTGELFF. The CDR3 coding sequence is TGTGCCAGCAGCGGCCGGACAGGAAACACCGGGGAGCTGTTTTTT.